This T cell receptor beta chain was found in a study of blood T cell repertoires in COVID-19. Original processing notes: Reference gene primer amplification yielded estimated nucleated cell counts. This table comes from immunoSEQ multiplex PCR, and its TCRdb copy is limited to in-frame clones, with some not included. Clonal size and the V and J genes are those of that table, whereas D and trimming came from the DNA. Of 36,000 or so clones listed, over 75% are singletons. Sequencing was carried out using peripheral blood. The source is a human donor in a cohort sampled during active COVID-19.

The CDR3 coding sequence is TGCGCCAGCAGCCCGCAGGAGGGCGGGAGTAACAATGAGCAGTTCTTC. This translates into CASSPQEGGSNNEQFF. The chain combines TRBV5-1 with TRBJ2-1, with TRBD2 matching 7 bases. Per germline, CDR1 SGHRS and CDR2 YFSETQ. Trimming took 4 bases from V and 5 from J; bases not matched to a gene: 12. The CDR3 contains 16 residues.